Below, 24 T cell receptor beta chains from the same sample are listed, as sequenced in a study of shared clonotypes between healthy human individuals. Profiling relied on immunoSEQ multiplex PCR, and the TCRdb table lists in-frame clones only, not all of them. This repertoire shows 2 million to 2.5 million clones, 80% to 95% found once; its top ten account for 0.39%. The sequenced material came from naive CD4+ T cells from PBMCs. Indicated subset: CD45RA+ positively selected. These TCRs come from a man aged 18 to 29 in good health. Some clones in this sample may be carry-over from other donors' samples.

Note on this clone: This sample includes further DNA sequences coding for the same CDR3. The rearrangement joins TRBV20-1 to TRBJ2-1; D is possibly TRBD1 (5 bases). Germline assignment: CDR1 DFQATT and CDR2 SNEGSKA (reference sequence). The length of the CDR3 is 10 residues. V gave up 5 bases and J gave up 7 bases, with 6 bases separating them. Written as DNA, the CDR3 is TGCAGTGCTGCAGGGAATGAGCAGTTCTTC. This encodes CSAAGNEQFF.

J is TRBJ1-4 and V is TRBV7-9; weak D call: TRBD1 (5 bases). The CDR3 extends over 15 amino acids. The germline V and J ends were trimmed by 5 bases and 7 bases, with 17 bases remaining between them. The V gene's germline CDR1 is SEHNR and CDR2 FQNEAQ (reference sequence). In DNA, the CDR3 is TGTGCCAGCAGCCCGAAAGGGGAGGTCGCTGAAAAACTGTTTTTT. It specifies CASSPKGEVAEKLFF.

The V gene is TRBV6-6, the J gene TRBJ2-1; D not resolved. CDR3 size: 15 residues. Germline assignment: CDR1 MNHNY and CDR2 SVGAGI (reference sequence). Trimming removed 6 bases from V and 6 bases from J, with 18 bases in between. This CDR3 reads CASSLSASRSNEQFF. CDR3 coding DNA: TGTGCCAGCAGCCTTTCGGCGTCGAGGAGCAATGAGCAGTTCTTC.

This clone is a singleton in its sample. The gene calls are TRBV7-9 and TRBJ2-5; 11 bases agree with TRBD2. This CDR3 contains 13 residues. Germline V gene sequence: CDR1 SEHNR, CDR2 FQNEAQ (reference sequence). V was clipped by 3 bases and J by 7 bases; unmatched bases: 1. CDR3 loop: CASSFGTSGTQYF. The CDR3 DNA sequence: TGTGCCAGCAGCTTTGGGACTAGCGGGACCCAGTACTTC.

The J gene is TRBJ2-5, the V gene TRBV5-5, with unresolved D. Germline CDR1 SGHKS, CDR2 YYEKEE (reference sequence). This CDR3 has 13 residues. Trimming shortened V by 6 bases and J by 5 bases, and 14 bases separated the two germline ends. The CDR3 DNA sequence: TGTGCCAGCATCCTCGAGGTGGCGGAGACCCAGTACTTC. Its translation: CASILEVAETQYF.

The V and J genes are TRBV11-1 and TRBJ2-3; TRBD2 matches at 12 bases. With 3 bases clipped from V and 4 bases from J, the junction kept 5 bases outside the gene matches. CDR3 size: 16 residues. Germline CDR1 is SGHAT and CDR2 is FQDESV (reference sequence). CDR3 nucleotides: TGTGCCAGCAGCTTTACTAGCGGGAGGATCGCAGATACGCAGTATTTT. It specifies CASSFTSGRIADTQYF.

The V and J genes are TRBV11-2 and TRBJ2-1, with 8 bases matching TRBD1. The CDR3 has 15 amino acids. After removal of 5 bases from V and 8 bases from J, the junction contained 11 bases not matched to a gene. Looked up from germline, CDR1 is SGHAT and CDR2 is FQNNGV. This CDR3 reads CASSRDRTRGDEQFF. In nucleotides, the CDR3 is TGTGCCAGCAGCCGGGACAGGACCAGGGGGGATGAGCAGTTCTTC.

This rearrangement joins TRBV6-6 to TRBJ1-5; 7 nucleotides align to TRBD1. V shed 7 bases and J 7 bases; nucleotides not matched to a gene: 10. CDR1 MNHNY and CDR2 SVGAGI come from the germline V gene (reference sequence). The CDR3 extends over 14 amino acids. CDR3 coding DNA: TGTGCCAGCACAAGACGGGACAGCGGGCAGCCCCAGCATTTT. This codes for CASTRRDSGQPQHF.

This clone appeared once. J is TRBJ2-5 and V is TRBV4-2; TRBD2 might be the D (6 bases). The CDR3 totals 15 residues. The germline CDR1 and CDR2 sequences are LGHNA and YNFKEQ. The germline V and J ends were trimmed by 5 bases and 1 base, with 14 bases remaining between them. CDR3 in amino acids: CASSSAGGLQETQYF. DNA of the CDR3: TGTGCCAGCAGCTCCGCCGGGGGTCTCCAAGAGACCCAGTACTTC.

Comments on this clone: Other DNA sequences in this sample translate to the same CDR3. J is TRBJ2-7 and V is TRBV6-1; D remains unclear. The CDR3 runs to 14 residues. Germline V gene sequence: CDR1 MNHNS, CDR2 SASEGT. The V gene lost 0 bases and the J gene lost 3 bases, with 9 bases spanning the gap. CDR3 sequence (DNA): TGTGCCAGCAGTGAAGCGGGCACAAGCTACGAGCAGTACTTC. Its translation is CASSEAGTSYEQYF.

Turning to this clone: The junction departs from the called germline gene at one end, perhaps through a read error. The sample has other DNA sequences that encode this CDR3 too. V is TRBV28 and J is TRBJ2-3; no clear D. The germline V gene encodes CDR1 MDHEN and CDR2 SYDVKM. The CDR3 runs 11 residues. The CDR3 protein is CASGSTDTQYF. DNA for the CDR3: TGTGCCAGCGGTAGCACGGATACGCAGTATTTT.

The chain carries TRBV2 and TRBJ1-2, with 9 bases fitting TRBD1. This CDR3 has 13 amino acids. Germline V gene data show CDR1 as SNHLY and CDR2 as FYNNEI. The trim removed 8 bases at V and 3 bases at J, leaving 4 bases unmatched. The CDR3 DNA sequence: TGTGCCAGCCTATGGACAGGGGACTATGGCTACACCTTC. Translated: CASLWTGDYGYTF. Based on the CDR3 plus reference TRBV2 and TRBJ1-2, the full variable domain is EPEVTQTPSHQVTQMGQEVILRCVPISNHLYFYWYRQILGQKVEFLVSFYNNEISEKSEIFDDQFSVERPDGSNFTLKIRSTKLEDSAMYFCASLWTGDYGYTFGSGTRLTVV.

The chain recombines TRBV5-1 with TRBJ2-3, with 10 nucleotides matching TRBD2. CDR3 length: 17 residues. The germline gives CDR1 SGHRS, CDR2 YFSETQ. The V segment lost 4 bases and the J segment 2 bases; nucleotides outside the gene matches: 10. In DNA form, the CDR3 reads TGCGCCAGCAGCAGCGGGAGGGCCGCTATTCTCACAGATACGCAGTATTTT. It encodes CASSSGRAAILTDTQYF.

V and J are TRBV18 and TRBJ2-1; 11 bases align to TRBD2. V lost 3 bases to trimming and J lost 7 bases; unmatched junction nucleotides: 5. Germline CDR1 KGHSH, CDR2 LQKENI. This CDR3 comprises 15 residues. CDR3 DNA: TGTGCCAGCTCACCCTGGACTAGCGGGCGGAATGAGCAGTTCTTC. This gives the protein CASSPWTSGRNEQFF.

This clone occurred once. The chain has TRBV7-2 and TRBJ2-7; D might be TRBD2 (7 bases). V gave up 2 bases and J gave up 3 bases, with 17 bases separating them. CDR1 and CDR2 (germline): SGHTA, FQGNSA. The CDR3 has 16 amino acids. The CDR3, as DNA: TGTGCCAGCAGCTTACTGGGGGGGGCTGCGTACTACGAGCAGTACTTC. Its translation is CASSLLGGAAYYEQYF.

This clone has just one count. V is TRBV7-2 and J is TRBJ2-7; TRBD2 is a possible D gene (6 bases). The CDR3 spans 14 residues. Germline CDR1 is SGHTA and CDR2 is FQGNSA. Trimming took off 4 bases at V and 1 base at J, with 11 bases between the two ends. The CDR3 DNA sequence: TGTGCCAGCAGCTCCGCGGCGGGGTCCTACGAGCAGTACTTC. Protein sequence: CASSSAAGSYEQYF.

The chain carries TRBV7-2 and TRBJ2-5; D not resolved. The CDR3 has 13 amino acids. V shed 2 bases and J shed 7 bases, with 11 bases lying between them. CDR1 SGHTA and CDR2 FQGNSA come from the germline V gene. CDR3 loop: CASSLKQPGTQYF. The CDR3 nucleotides are TGTGCCAGCAGCTTAAAACAGCCGGGGACCCAGTACTTC.

The rearrangement uses TRBV25-1 and TRBJ2-1; D remains unclear. The CDR3 totals 15 residues. The V end was cut by 1 base, the J end by 6 bases, with 13 bases between. Germline loops: CDR1 MGHDK, CDR2 SYGVNS. The CDR3 reads CASSEWALNSNEQFF. CDR3 nucleotides: TGTGCCAGCAGTGAATGGGCCTTAAATTCCAATGAGCAGTTCTTC.

The table lists this clone with a few counts. The chain is built from TRBV7-2 and TRBJ1-2; D possibly corresponds to TRBD1 (5 bases). Germline V CDR1 and CDR2: SGHTA, FQGNSA. The CDR3 spans 13 residues. The ends were cut back, 6 bases at V and 4 bases at J, with 12 bases in the middle. The CDR3 DNA sequence: TGTGCCAGCAGACCCACGGGGGTCTATGGCTACACCTTC. It specifies CASRPTGVYGYTF.

The rearrangement joins TRBV28 to TRBJ1-4; D not resolved. CDR1 and CDR2 (germline): MDHEN, SYDVKM. This CDR3 has 15 amino acids. V was shortened by 6 bases and J by 4 bases, with 15 bases between the two germline ends. CDR3 DNA sequence: TGTGCCAGCAGCAAAGATTTGGACCTTAATGAAAAACTGTTTTTT. Encoded protein: CASSKDLDLNEKLFF.

The chain links TRBV28 to TRBJ2-1; 7 nucleotides align to TRBD2. The CDR3 runs 19 residues. Germline V gene sequence: CDR1 MDHEN, CDR2 SYDVKM. The V and J ends lost 4 bases and 0 bases, in that order; junction bases with no gene match: 15. The CDR3 here is CASSSMGARRESSYNEQFF. CDR3 sequence (DNA): TGTGCCAGCAGTTCTATGGGTGCCCGGCGGGAGAGCTCCTACAATGAGCAGTTCTTC.

The genes are TRBV11-2 and TRBJ2-7; no definite D call. CDR3 length equals 12 residues. V gave up 4 bases and J gave up 6 bases, with 10 bases separating them. Germline V CDR1 and CDR2: SGHAT, FQNNGV. CDR3 coding DNA: TGTGCCAGCAGCTCAGCTCTAGGCGAGCAGTACTTC. Translation gives CASSSALGEQYF.

The V and J genes are TRBV27 and TRBJ2-7; possibly TRBD1 or TRBD2 for D (5 bases each). Germline-derived CDR1 and CDR2 are MNHEY and SMNVEV (reference sequence). This CDR3 comprises 15 residues. The V and J ends lost 8 bases and 0 bases respectively, with 17 bases between them. The CDR3 DNA reads as TGTGCCAGCGGCCGAGGGGTGGGAAGCTCCTACGAGCAGTACTTC. It translates to CASGRGVGSSYEQYF.

In this sample, this clone turned up once. V and J are TRBV27 and TRBJ2-3; D may correspond to TRBD1 or TRBD2 (5 bases each). This CDR3 spans 14 amino acids. The V end lost 8 bases, the J end lost 6 bases, and 18 bases lay between the germline ends. Per the germline V gene, CDR1 is MNHEY and CDR2 is SMNVEV (reference sequence). The CDR3 DNA follows: TGTGCCAGCGCTAGTCCCGGGGCCGGGGATACGCAGTATTTT. Encoded protein: CASASPGAGDTQYF.